A selection of T cell receptor beta chains follows, all from one sample in a study of shared clonotypes between healthy human individuals. Assay: immunoSEQ multiplex PCR; the TCRdb copy retains only in-frame clones and omits some. This table has approximately 2.1 million clones, over 85% appearing once. Source material: naive CD4+ T cells from PBMCs. Source of these receptors: a man aged 18 to 35 in good health. Some clones in this sample may be carry-over from other donors' samples. Each CDR3 is given with its conserved first and last residue. D genes are given only for firm matches. Part of the rows lack a size; the others show once, few, many or a class for expanded clones.

clone_size: -
v_call: TRBV20-1
d_call: -
j_call: TRBJ2-7
cdr3_nt: TGCAGTGCACTGGGAGGATACGAGCAGTACTTC
cdr3_aa: CSALGGYEQYF

clone_size: -
v_call: TRBV19
d_call: TRBD1
j_call: TRBJ2-3
cdr3_nt: TGTGCCAGTAGTATAGGGCCAGGGGGAACAGATACGCAGTATTTT
cdr3_aa: CASSIGPGGTDTQYF

clone_size: -
v_call: TRBV5-5
d_call: TRBD2
j_call: TRBJ2-7
cdr3_nt: TGTGCCAGCAGCTTGGCCCTGAGCGGGACGGGCCGCGAGCAGTACTTC
cdr3_aa: CASSLALSGTGREQYF

clone_size: -
v_call: TRBV7-8
d_call: -
j_call: TRBJ2-5
cdr3_nt: TGTGCCAGCAGCACGGACGGCGGCCAAGAGACCCAGTACTTC
cdr3_aa: CASSTDGGQETQYF

clone_size: -
v_call: TRBV18
d_call: -
j_call: TRBJ2-7
cdr3_nt: TGTGCCAGCTCACCACGGGGGGCAGGGGGGTCCCCTTACGAGCAGTACTTC
cdr3_aa: CASSPRGAGGSPYEQYF

clone_size: -
v_call: TRBV28
d_call: -
j_call: TRBJ2-7
cdr3_nt: TGTGCCAGTAAGACACTTTACGAGCAGTACTTC
cdr3_aa: CASKTLYEQYF

clone_size: -
v_call: TRBV18
d_call: -
j_call: TRBJ2-4
cdr3_nt: TGTGCCAGCTCACCACCAGTCGTCAGGGCGGGGACCAAAAACATTCAGTACTTC
cdr3_aa: CASSPPVVRAGTKNIQYF

clone_size: -
v_call: TRBV4-1
d_call: -
j_call: TRBJ1-4
cdr3_nt: TGCGCCAGCAGCCCCAGACCCGGGACTAATGAAAAACTGTTTTTT
cdr3_aa: CASSPRPGTNEKLFF

clone_size: -
v_call: TRBV7-9
d_call: -
j_call: TRBJ1-1
cdr3_nt: TGTGCCAGCAGCCCAACGGTTTATTCGCTCGTATCTGAAGCTTTCTTT
cdr3_aa: CASSPTVYSLVSEAFF

clone_size: once
v_call: TRBV27
d_call: TRBD1
j_call: TRBJ1-1
cdr3_nt: TGTGCCAGCAGATCGGCCGGGACAGGGAGAGCTTTCTTT
cdr3_aa: CASRSAGTGRAFF